These 18 T cell receptor beta chains share one sample of origin, sequenced in a study of blood T cells in healthy people across ages. Primed by a sample-barcoded 5' primer and a J-beta primer mix, a second PCR proceeded for about 6 to 11 cycles. TCRdb redid the calling of the 5' RACE reads with MiXCR, one entry per CDR3 protein. The sample has more than 1.4 million distinct CDR3 sequences; approximately 42% are singletons. Sequenced input: blood. The source of these receptors is a woman younger than 35 in good health.

About this clonotype itself: The germline gene is not matched at one end of the junction; a read error may be the cause. This chain joins TRBV2 and TRBJ2-5; no clear D. Germline CDR1 SNHLY, CDR2 FYNNEI. The CDR3 contains 13 residues. In DNA, the CDR3 is TGTGCCAGTAGTGTTCCCAACCAAGAGACCCAGTACTTC. Its protein is CASSVPNQETQYF.

The chain is built from TRBV20-1 and TRBJ1-1; D gene ambiguous. Between the trimmed V and J ends, which lost 0 bases and 7 bases, there was a span of 6 bases. The CDR3 has 11 residues. From germline, CDR1 is DFQATT and CDR2 SNEGSKA (reference sequence). CDR3 sequence reads: CSARDLIEAFF. For the CDR3, the DNA is TGCAGTGCTAGAGATCTTATTGAAGCTTTCTTT.

This chain uses TRBV20-1 with TRBJ2-1, with D uncertain. The V gene's germline CDR1 is DFQATT and CDR2 SNEGSKA (reference sequence). Trimming removed 6 bases at V and 8 bases at J, with 11 bases between. The CDR3 is 11 residues long. The CDR3, as DNA: TGCAGTGCCCGTGTTAGGGATGAGCAGTTCTTC. Translating it yields CSARVRDEQFF.

The V gene is TRBV4-1, the J gene TRBJ2-1, with D possibly TRBD2 on 6 matching bases. From germline, CDR1 is MGHRA and CDR2 YSYEKL. The CDR3 sequence is 14 residues long. Trimming removed 1 base from V and 5 bases from J, with 9 bases in between. CDR3 amino acids: CASSQVAGNNEQFF. CDR3 nucleotides: TGCGCCAGCAGCCAAGTGGCGGGGAACAATGAGCAGTTCTTC.

Comments on this clonotype: A junction boundary mismatches the germline segment, possibly from a read error. The chain has TRBV12-3 or TRBV12-4 and TRBJ1-1; perhaps TRBD1 as D (5 bases). This CDR3 contains 13 residues. The CDR3 DNA reads as TGTGACAGCAGTCCCGGGACCCGCACTGAAGCTTTCTTT. Its translation: CDSSPGTRTEAFF.

The chain has TRBV25-1 and TRBJ1-5; D gene unclear. Germline values: CDR1 MGHDK, CDR2 SYGVNS. Trimming removed 1 base from V and 0 bases from J, with 7 bases in between. CDR3 length equals 15 residues. In nucleotides, the CDR3 is TGTGCCAGCAGTGAATGGACGGATAGCAATCAGCCCCAGCATTTT. This codes for CASSEWTDSNQPQHF.

V is TRBV28 and J is TRBJ1-1; a weak D match, TRBD1 (5 bases). Germline CDR1 MDHEN, CDR2 SYDVKM. The length of the CDR3 is 14 residues. The V end was cut by 6 bases, the J end by 1 base, with 12 bases between. CDR3 nucleotide sequence: TGTGCCAGCAGCGCCCCGACAGCGAACACTGAAGCTTTCTTT. It yields the protein CASSAPTANTEAFF.

The gene calls are TRBV7-2 and TRBJ1-2; D remains ambiguous. In germline, CDR1 is SGHTA, CDR2 FQGNSA. The CDR3 totals 12 residues. Between the trimmed V and J ends, which lost 5 bases and 8 bases, there was a span of 12 bases. The CDR3 sequence: CASSPDPTGYTF. The CDR3 DNA is TGTGCCAGCAGCCCGGACCCCACGGGCTACACCTTC.

This clonotype occurred a few times. This chain connects TRBV2 to TRBJ1-5; 7 nucleotides align to TRBD1. Trimming took 8 bases from V and 7 from J; bases not matched to a gene: 8. Germline assignment: CDR1 SNHLY and CDR2 FYNNEI. The CDR3 is 13 amino acids. As DNA, the CDR3 is TGTGCCAGCGGGGGAGACAGGGAACAGCCCCAGCATTTT. The encoded protein is CASGGDREQPQHF. Together with reference TRBV2 and TRBJ1-5, the CDR3 gives the full variable domain: EPEVTQTPSHQVTQMGQEVILRCVPISNHLYFYWYRQILGQKVEFLVSFYNNEISEKSEIFDDQFSVERPDGSNFTLKIRSTKLEDSAMYFCASGGDREQPQHFGDGTRLSIL.

The table lists this clonotype with a few counts. The CDR3 loop reads CSVANRLAWNEQFF. In DNA form, the CDR3 reads TGCAGCGTTGCAAATCGACTAGCGTGGAATGAGCAGTTCTTC. This rearrangement joins TRBV29-1 to TRBJ2-1; 8 nucleotides align to TRBD2. The germline V gene encodes CDR1 SQVTM and CDR2 ANQGSEA. V lost 4 bases to trimming and J lost 7 bases; unmatched junction nucleotides: 9. The CDR3 extends over 14 amino acids.

The V call is TRBV7-2, the J call TRBJ2-3, with 7 bases matching TRBD2. This CDR3 has 15 residues. V shed 6 bases and J 0 bases; nucleotides not matched to a gene: 6. Germline CDR1 reads SGHTA; CDR2 reads FQGNSA. In DNA, the CDR3 is TGTGCCAGCAGAGTTTCGGGGGGTAGCACAGATACGCAGTATTTT. Its translation is CASRVSGGSTDTQYF.

This clonotype has only a few counts. The J gene is TRBJ2-3, the V gene TRBV5-1; 11 nucleotides align to TRBD1. The germline gives CDR1 SGHRS, CDR2 YFSETQ. V was clipped by 2 bases and J by 5 bases; unmatched bases: 4. The CDR3 has 15 amino acids. CDR3 in DNA: TGCGCCAGCAGCTTTGGACAGGGGGCAGTAGATACGCAGTATTTT. Residues: CASSFGQGAVDTQYF.

This clonotype has more than one count but fewer than ten. CDR3 nucleotides: TGCGCCAGCAGCCTCCGAGGACAGGGTTCGCTAGACAGCTACGAGCAGTACTTC. As protein: CASSLRGQGSLDSYEQYF. V is TRBV5-1 and J is TRBJ2-7; 8 bases fit TRBD1. CDR3 length equals 18 residues. CDR1 and CDR2 (germline): SGHRS, YFSETQ. V shed 4 bases and J 3 bases; nucleotides not matched to a gene: 18.

V and J are TRBV5-1 and TRBJ2-7, with TRBD1 as a possible D gene (5 bases). Germline V gene data show CDR1 as SGHRS and CDR2 as YFSETQ. The CDR3 contains 16 residues. V was clipped by 8 bases and J by 9 bases, with 30 bases between them. CDR3 region: CAREESAAQPSRGQYF. The CDR3 DNA follows: TGCGCCAGGGAAGAGTCGGCGGCACAGCCATCTAGGGGGCAGTACTTC.

V usage is TRBV2 and J usage is TRBJ2-6; a weak D match, TRBD1 (6 bases). Germline-derived CDR1 and CDR2 are SNHLY and FYNNEI. The CDR3 contains 15 residues. The germline V and J ends were trimmed by 8 bases and 1 base, with 12 bases remaining between them. CDR3 amino acids: CASCAQGSGANVLTF. Here the CDR3 DNA reads TGTGCCAGCTGTGCACAGGGATCTGGGGCCAACGTCCTGACTTTC.

Only a few counts were recorded for this clonotype. V usage is TRBV5-1 and J usage is TRBJ2-2; TRBD2 matches 8 bases. The CDR3 is made up of 15 amino acids. Germline CDR1 SGHRS, CDR2 YFSETQ. V lost 2 bases to trimming and J lost 3 bases; unmatched junction nucleotides: 3. The CDR3 region has the DNA TGCGCCAGCAGCTTAGCGGGAGCCGACACCGGGGAGCTGTTTTTT. This gives the protein CASSLAGADTGELFF.

The V call is TRBV2, the J call TRBJ1-2; 11 bases are shared with TRBD1. The germline gives CDR1 SNHLY, CDR2 FYNNEI. CDR3 length equals 15 residues. V lost 6 bases to trimming and J lost 2 bases; unmatched junction nucleotides: 5. The DNA for the CDR3 is TGTGCCAGCAGGGAGGGACAGGGGGAAAACTATGGCTACACCTTC. Translation gives CASREGQGENYGYTF.

This clonotype was seen a few times. The genes are TRBV5-1 and TRBJ2-1, with 7 nucleotides matching TRBD2. The CDR3 spans 14 residues. CDR1 and CDR2 from the germline V gene are SGHRS and YFSETQ. The V segment lost 0 bases and the J segment 10 bases; nucleotides outside the gene matches: 7. The CDR3 coding sequence is TGCGCCAGCAGCTTGGAATGGGGGGGGACCGAGCAGTTCTTC. It yields the protein CASSLEWGGTEQFF.